This T cell receptor (beta chain) was sequenced for a study of blood T cell repertoires in COVID-19. This CDR3 has 14 residues. The germline V gene encodes CDR1 LNHDA and CDR2 SQIVND (reference sequence). With 1 base removed from V and 3 bases from J, the gap between germline ends came to 6 bases. The protocol was immunoSEQ multiplex PCR, while the TCRdb copy is restricted to in-frame clones and leaves out a portion. The top ten clones hold approximately 9% of a sample with about 180,000 clones, 88% of them seen once. This sequence originates from a young woman who had recovered from COVID-19. The sequencing input was PBMCs or T cells enriched from blood (not recorded which). This chain connects TRBV19 to TRBJ2-2; D is unresolved. The CDR3 loop is CASSIVADTGELFF. CDR3 DNA: TGTGCCAGTAGTATAGTGGCAGACACCGGGGAGCTGTTTTTT.